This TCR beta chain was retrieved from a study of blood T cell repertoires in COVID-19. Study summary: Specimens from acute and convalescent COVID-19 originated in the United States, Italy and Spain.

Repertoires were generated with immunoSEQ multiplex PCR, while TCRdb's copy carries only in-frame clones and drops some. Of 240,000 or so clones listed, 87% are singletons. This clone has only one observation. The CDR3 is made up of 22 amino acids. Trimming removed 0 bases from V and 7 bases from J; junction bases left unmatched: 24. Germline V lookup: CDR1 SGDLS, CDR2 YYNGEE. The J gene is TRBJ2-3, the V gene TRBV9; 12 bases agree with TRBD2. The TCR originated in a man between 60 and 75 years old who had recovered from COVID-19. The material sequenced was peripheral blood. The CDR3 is CASSVGGGPGPGLAGLVNTQYF. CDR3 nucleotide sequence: TGTGCCAGCAGCGTAGGAGGGGGTCCGGGCCCTGGACTAGCGGGGTTAGTTAATACGCAGTATTTT.